This TCR beta chain was obtained from a study of T cell responses to AZD1222 COVID-19 vaccine. Profiling relied on immunoSEQ multiplex PCR, and the TCRdb table lists in-frame clones only, not all of them. The sample includes approximately 120,000 clones, roughly 84% seen only once; the top ten take around a sixth. In the case of this clone: Its antigen is still unknown.

This CDR3 has 13 residues. V lost 6 bases and J lost 9; bases outside the gene matches: 3. General study findings and limits: Only a handful of AZD1222 recipients tested seropositive at baseline. Donors were chiefly white British, with a greater number of females, and clonal diversity was perhaps underestimated. Repertoire sampling occurred only after the peak T cell response. Spike-wide coverage was observed for vaccine-associated CD4 TCRs, with dominant responses at 160-218 and 743-854.

The sequence was collected from an adult in good health. The sample consisted of peripheral blood, taken on day 0 of AZD1222 vaccination. The chain joins TRBV12-3 or TRBV12-4 to TRBJ1-6, with 9 bases fitting TRBD1. CDR3 DNA: TGTGCCAGCAGACCGGGACAGGGTTCACCCCTCCACTTT. The encoded protein is CASRPGQGSPLHF.